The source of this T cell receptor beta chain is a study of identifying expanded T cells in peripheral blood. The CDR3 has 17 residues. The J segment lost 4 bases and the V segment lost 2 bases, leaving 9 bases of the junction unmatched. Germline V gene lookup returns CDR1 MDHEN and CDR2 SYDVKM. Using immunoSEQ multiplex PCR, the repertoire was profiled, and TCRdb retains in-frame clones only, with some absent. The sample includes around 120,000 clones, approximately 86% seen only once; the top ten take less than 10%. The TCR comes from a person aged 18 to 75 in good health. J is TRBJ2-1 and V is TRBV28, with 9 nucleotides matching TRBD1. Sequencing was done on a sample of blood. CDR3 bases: TGTGCCAGCAGTTTAAACTCAGGACAGGGGACATACAATGAGCAGTTCTTC. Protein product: CASSLNSGQGTYNEQFF.